This T cell receptor (beta chain) is from a study of blood T cells in healthy people across ages. Study details: About one barcoded TCR beta cDNA was captured per two T cells. Study-wide findings and caveats: Donors of long life had a larger count of naive CD4+ cells and greater diversity than aged donors.

Next came a second PCR, run for about 7 to 11 cycles, which used a sample-barcoded 5' primer along with a J-beta primer mix. TCRdb re-called the 5' RACE reads through MiXCR, storing one row per CDR3 protein. Found here are hundreds of thousands of distinct CDR3 sequences, approximately 48% of them singletons; the top ten hold nearly 20%. As regards this clonotype: Its antigen is undetermined.

This CDR3 has 14 residues. V dropped 0 bases and J dropped 4 bases, with 10 bases sitting between them. Looked up from germline, CDR1 is SGDLS and CDR2 is YYNGEE. The chain combines TRBV9 with TRBJ1-2, with unresolved D. The specimen was blood. The origin of this receptor is a man in his sixties in good health. Here the CDR3 reads CASSVESEAYGYTF. The CDR3 DNA follows: TGTGCCAGCAGCGTAGAGTCAGAGGCCTATGGCTACACCTTC.